These 26 T cell receptor beta chains were all obtained from the same sample, sequenced in a study of blood T cells in healthy people across ages (dated by TCRdb to between 2015 and 2017). The library came from 5' RACE. Sequencing used an Illumina HiSeq 2500. A second roughly 6 to 12 cycle PCR used a sample-barcoded 5' primer and a J-beta primer mix. Through fastp at Q25 and MiXCR, TCRdb rebuilt clones from the public reads, retaining in-frame beta chains. Rows are combined by CDR3 protein, so each entry shows the most common genes and DNA. The sample table records about 730,000 distinct CDR3 sequences; roughly 45% of these occur just once. The ten largest make up approximately 22% of the sample. Sequencing used blood. The receptors stem from an older woman in good health.

The chain links TRBV29-1 to TRBJ1-2; a weak D match, TRBD1 (6 bases). This CDR3 is 17 amino acids long. Germline CDR1 is SQVTM and CDR2 is ANQGSEA. Trimming stripped 0 bases from V and 4 bases from J, with 21 bases between. The CDR3 sequence: CSVEDAGRDWGLYGYTF. In nucleotides, the CDR3 is TGCAGCGTTGAAGATGCTGGGAGGGACTGGGGGCTCTATGGCTACACCTTC.

Comments on this clonotype: This may be a read error: a much more frequent sequence differs by one nucleotide. This CDR3 is CASSPTGGYNEQYF. The CDR3 DNA is TGTGCCAGCAGCCCAACAGGGGGCTATAATGAGCAGTACTTC. This sequence joins TRBV3-1 and TRBJ2-1; TRBD1 matches 9 bases. The J call may be incorrect, as the DNA end agrees better with TRBJ2-7. This CDR3 contains 14 residues. Per the germline V gene, CDR1 is LGHDT and CDR2 is YNNKEL (reference sequence).

The chain has TRBV20-1 and TRBJ2-1; TRBD2 matches at 10 bases. The germline CDR1 and CDR2 sequences are DFQATT and SNEGSKA (reference sequence). The junction had 5 bases not matched to a gene; V was cut back by 3 bases and J by 3 bases. The CDR3 spans 15 residues. Written as DNA, the CDR3 is TGCAGTGCTAGTCTAGCGGGAGAATTCTACAATGAGCAGTTCTTC. Its protein is CSASLAGEFYNEQFF.

The rearrangement joins TRBV20-1 to TRBJ2-3; D is perhaps TRBD2 (7 bases). The CDR3 is 14 amino acids. The V and J ends lost 2 bases and 5 bases respectively, with 14 bases between them. Germline V gene data show CDR1 as DFQATT and CDR2 as SNEGSKA (reference sequence). The chain's CDR3 is CSARRGGAEDTQYF. The CDR3 nucleotides read TGCAGTGCTAGAAGAGGGGGGGCTGAAGATACGCAGTATTTT.

The genes are TRBV6-5 and TRBJ1-6, with D tentatively TRBD1 (5 bases). This CDR3 has 12 residues. CDR1 and CDR2 (germline): MNHEY, SVGAGI. V was pared by 5 bases and J by 15 bases, with 14 bases between. For the CDR3, the DNA is TGTGCCAGCAGTCTCCAGGGAGGACTCCTCCACTTT. Amino acid sequence: CASSLQGGLLHF.

This clonotype was counted many times. The gene calls are TRBV10-3 and TRBJ2-7; 8 bases match TRBD1. With 3 bases clipped from V and 0 bases from J, the junction kept 4 bases outside the gene matches. Germline CDR1 ENHRY, CDR2 SYGVKD. The CDR3 spans 15 residues. CDR3 loop: CAISEYRGVSYEQYF. The DNA of the CDR3 is TGTGCCATCAGTGAATACAGGGGGGTCTCCTACGAGCAGTACTTC.

This clonotype was seen a few times. The V and J genes are TRBV7-9 and TRBJ1-1, with D hard to call. Germline assignment: CDR1 SEHNR and CDR2 FQNEAQ (reference sequence). CDR3 length: 14 amino acids. Trimming took off 2 bases at V and 6 bases at J, with 13 bases between the two ends. The chain's CDR3 is CASSLKGGGAEAFF. CDR3 in DNA: TGTGCCAGCAGCTTAAAGGGAGGAGGAGCTGAAGCTTTCTTT.

The chain employs TRBV5-1 and TRBJ1-6; TRBD1 matches at 7 bases. The CDR3 is made up of 14 amino acids. V shed 4 bases, J shed 13 bases, and the junction held 11 bases outside the gene matches. Germline V gene data show CDR1 as SGHRS and CDR2 as YFSETQ. The CDR3, as DNA: TGCGCCAGCAGCGTGAACGACAGGGCCTCGCCCCTCCACTTT. It yields the protein CASSVNDRASPLHF. The variable domain in full, with the rest retrieved from reference TRBV5-1 and TRBJ1-6, is KAGVTQTPRYLIKTRGQQVTLSCSPISGHRSVSWYQQTPGQGLQFLFEYFSETQRNKGNFPGRFSGRQFSNSRSEMNVSTLELGDSALYLCASSVNDRASPLHFGNGTRLTVT.

This clonotype has a single count. V usage is TRBV9 and J usage is TRBJ1-1; D is unclear. Trimming pared 0 bases from V and 3 bases from J, leaving 6 bases between. Germline values: CDR1 SGDLS, CDR2 YYNGEE. This CDR3 is built from 13 residues. The CDR3 is CASSVVGHTEAFF. The DNA of the CDR3 is TGTGCCAGCAGCGTAGTTGGTCACACTGAAGCTTTCTTT. Variable domain in full (rest from reference TRBV9 and TRBJ1-1): DSGVTQTPKHLITATGQRVTLRCSPRSGDLSVYWYQQSLDQGLQFLIQYYNGEERAKGNILERFSAQQFPDLHSELNLSSLELGDSALYFCASSVVGHTEAFFGQGTRLTVV.

V gene TRBV20-1 combines with J gene TRBJ1-4; perhaps TRBD1 as D (5 bases). V was pared by 5 bases and J by 8 bases, with 18 bases between. CDR3 length equals 14 residues. Per the germline V gene, CDR1 is DFQATT and CDR2 is SNEGSKA (reference sequence). The CDR3 spells CSAPPRVGGEKLFF. CDR3 DNA: TGCAGTGCTCCCCCCAGGGTGGGCGGCGAAAAACTGTTTTTT.

This chain connects TRBV6-5 to TRBJ2-7; the D is unclear. V shed 7 bases and J shed 3 bases, with 16 bases lying between them. The CDR3 covers 14 residues. Germline V gives CDR1 MNHEY, CDR2 SVGAGI. The CDR3 sequence: CASTHGVNGYEQYF. CDR3 nucleotide sequence: TGTGCCAGCACTCACGGCGTAAACGGCTACGAGCAGTACTTC.

This rearrangement joins TRBV20-1 to TRBJ2-7; 14 bases agree with TRBD2. CDR1 is DFQATT and CDR2 is SNEGSKA in the germline V gene (reference sequence). Trimming removed 1 base from V and 5 bases from J; junction bases left unmatched: 7. This CDR3 comprises 16 residues. The CDR3 here is CSARGGLAGVRNEQYF. For the CDR3, the DNA is TGCAGTGCTAGAGGGGGACTAGCGGGAGTGAGAAACGAGCAGTACTTC.

The table lists this clonotype with a few counts. A much larger clone differs by one base, so this may be a read error. V gene TRBV3-1 combines with J gene TRBJ2-1, with 10 bases that match TRBD2. Germline CDR1 LGHDT, CDR2 YNNKEL (reference sequence). The CDR3 spans 15 residues. J gave up 7 bases and V 4 bases, and 7 bases lay outside the gene matches. CDR3 amino acids: CASSRGRAGGNEQFF. CDR3 bases: TGTGCCAGCAGCCGGGGACGAGCGGGAGGGAATGAGCAGTTCTTC.

A few counts support this clonotype. The chain is built from TRBV20-1 and TRBJ2-7; 7 positions agree with TRBD1. This CDR3 is 13 amino acids long. The J segment lost 2 bases and the V segment lost 6 bases, leaving 7 bases of the junction unmatched. Germline CDR1 reads DFQATT; CDR2 reads SNEGSKA (reference sequence). The CDR3 sequence: CSAGDSLAYEQYF. In DNA form, the CDR3 reads TGCAGTGCGGGGGACAGCTTGGCCTACGAGCAGTACTTC.

This clonotype appeared many times. The chain combines TRBV20-1 with TRBJ2-7; D is perhaps TRBD2 (8 bases). The germline CDR1 and CDR2 sequences are DFQATT and SNEGSKA (reference sequence). The CDR3 totals 17 residues. Trimming pared 0 bases from V and 3 bases from J, leaving 21 bases between. The CDR3 coding sequence is TGCAGTGCTAGAGATTCAGGGGGAGCGGGAGTTGGCTACGAGCAGTACTTC. Protein product: CSARDSGGAGVGYEQYF.

The chain couples TRBV7-2 to TRBJ2-4, with TRBD2 matching over 12 bases. The DNA end favors TRBJ2-7, so the J call may be wrong. The CDR3 has 19 residues. Germline CDR1 SGHTA, CDR2 FQGNSA. The CDR3 loop reads CASSPYRVLAGGPIYEQYF. CDR3 DNA sequence: TGTGCCAGCAGCCCGTACAGGGTTCTAGCGGGAGGGCCTATCTACGAGCAGTACTTC.

This clonotype has just a few counts. This chain joins TRBV4-3 and TRBJ2-3; tentative D call: TRBD1 (6 bases). Germline-derived CDR1 and CDR2 are LGHNA and YSLEER. V lost 1 base to trimming and J lost 4 bases, with 15 bases between them. The CDR3 length is 16 residues. CDR3 sequence reads: CASSQGGHRAPDTQYF. The CDR3 DNA follows: TGCGCCAGCAGCCAAGGGGGGCACAGGGCCCCAGATACGCAGTATTTT.

The chain couples TRBV5-1 to TRBJ2-5; D gene unclear. V lost 5 bases to trimming and J lost 7 bases, with 6 bases between them. Germline V gene sequence: CDR1 SGHRS, CDR2 YFSETQ. CDR3 size: 10 residues. As DNA, the CDR3 is TGCGCCAGCAGACTAAGGACCCAGTACTTC. Residues: CASRLRTQYF.

CDR3 in DNA: TGTGCCAGCAGTGAGGCAGGAACGAACACTGAAGCTTTCTTT. This gives the protein CASSEAGTNTEAFF. This chain links TRBV2 with TRBJ1-1; D unresolved. CDR1 is SNHLY and CDR2 is FYNNEI in the germline V gene. V was cut by 3 bases and J by 1 base, with 9 bases left in between. The length of the CDR3 is 14 residues.

This chain links TRBV18 with TRBJ2-1, with D perhaps TRBD1 (6 bases). Germline lookup yields CDR1 KGHSH and CDR2 LQKENI. Trimming removed 4 bases from V and 8 bases from J, with 12 bases in between. The CDR3 is made up of 13 amino acids. In nucleotides, the CDR3 is TGTGCCAGCTCACTTATACAGGGTGATGAGCAGTTCTTC. Amino acid sequence: CASSLIQGDEQFF. Using reference TRBV18 and TRBJ2-1 for the parts outside the CDR3, the full variable domain is NAGVMQNPRHLVRRRGQEARLRCSPMKGHSHVYWYRQLPEEGLKFMVYLQKENIIDESGMPKERFSAEFPKEGPSILRIQQVVRGDSAAYFCASSLIQGDEQFFGPGTRLTVL.

CDR3 loop: CSARDRDRELSNEQFF. The CDR3 DNA follows: TGCAGTGCTAGAGATCGGGACAGGGAACTTTCCAATGAGCAGTTCTTC. The V gene is TRBV20-1, the J gene TRBJ2-1, with 9 bases that match TRBD1. The V and J ends lost 0 bases and 6 bases, in that order; junction bases with no gene match: 9. The germline V gene encodes CDR1 DFQATT and CDR2 SNEGSKA (reference sequence). This CDR3 has 16 residues.

In the case of this clonotype: One end of the junction varies from germline; a read error may be responsible. This chain uses TRBV10-3 with TRBJ2-7, with a weak D call TRBD1 (6 bases). Germline CDR1 reads ENHRY; CDR2 reads SYGVKD. This CDR3 contains 14 residues. This chain's CDR3 is CAISDSQGAYEQYF. The CDR3 DNA reads as TGCGCCATCAGTGACTCACAGGGAGCCTACGAGCAGTACTTC.

Comment on this clonotype: At one end the junction does not follow the germline gene, possibly because of a read error. The V gene is TRBV7-2, the J gene TRBJ2-2; tentative D call: TRBD1 (7 bases). The CDR3 runs 17 residues. Germline CDR1 is SGHTA and CDR2 is FQGNSA. CDR3 protein: CASSLASGDREAGELFF. CDR3 in DNA: TGTGCCAGCAGCCTAGCATCCGGCGACAGGGAGGCCGGGGAGCTGTTTTTT. Based on the CDR3 plus reference TRBV7-2 and TRBJ2-2, the full variable domain is GAGVSQSPSNKVTEKGKDVELRCDPISGHTALYWYRQSLGQGLEFLIYFQGNSAPDKSGLPSDRFSAERTGGSVSTLTIQRTQQEDSAVYLCASSLASGDREAGELFFGEGSRLTVL.

J is TRBJ2-1 and V is TRBV18; TRBD2 agrees at 10 bases. The end of the DNA aligns better with TRBJ2-7, so the J call may be wrong. The CDR3 runs 14 residues. The germline V gene has CDR1 KGHSH and CDR2 LQKENI. CDR3 protein: CASSPGLAYNEQYF. The DNA of the CDR3 is TGTGCCAGCTCACCGGGACTAGCGTACAATGAGCAGTACTTC.

The chain employs TRBV2 and TRBJ1-6; 9 bases align to TRBD1. This CDR3 is built from 13 residues. Trimming took 8 bases from V and 7 from J; bases not matched to a gene: 3. The germline CDR1 and CDR2 sequences are SNHLY and FYNNEI. Written as DNA, the CDR3 is TGTGCCAGCGCTGGACAGGGGAATTCACCCCTCCACTTT. Translating gives CASAGQGNSPLHF. The variable domain in full, completed from reference TRBV2 and TRBJ1-6, reads EPEVTQTPSHQVTQMGQEVILRCVPISNHLYFYWYRQILGQKVEFLVSFYNNEISEKSEIFDDQFSVERPDGSNFTLKIRSTKLEDSAMYFCASAGQGNSPLHFGNGTRLTVT.

This clonotype turned up a few times. This chain uses TRBV24-1 with TRBJ2-1; the match to TRBD1 covers 9 bases. After removal of 7 bases from V and 3 bases from J, the junction contained 6 bases not matched to a gene. Germline assignment: CDR1 KGHDR and CDR2 SFDVKD. The CDR3 is made up of 15 amino acids. The CDR3 protein is CATSRPGQGYNEQFF. The CDR3 nucleotides read TGTGCCACCAGCCGGCCGGGACAGGGCTACAATGAGCAGTTCTTC.